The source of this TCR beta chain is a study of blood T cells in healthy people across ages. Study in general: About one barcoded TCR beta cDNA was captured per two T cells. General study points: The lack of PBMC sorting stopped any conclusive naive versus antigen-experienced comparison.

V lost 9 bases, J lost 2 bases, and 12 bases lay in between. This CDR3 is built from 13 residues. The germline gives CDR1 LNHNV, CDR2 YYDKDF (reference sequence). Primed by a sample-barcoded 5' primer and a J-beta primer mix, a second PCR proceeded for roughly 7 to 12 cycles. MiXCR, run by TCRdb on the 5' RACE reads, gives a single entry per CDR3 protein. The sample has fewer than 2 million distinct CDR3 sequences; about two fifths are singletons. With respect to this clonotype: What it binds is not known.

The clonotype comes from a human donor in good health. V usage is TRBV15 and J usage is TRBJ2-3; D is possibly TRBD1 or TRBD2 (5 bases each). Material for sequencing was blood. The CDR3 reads CATNRDLTDTQYF. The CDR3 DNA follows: TGTGCCACGAACCGGGACCTCACAGATACGCAGTATTTT.